This is a list of T cell receptor beta chains from one sample in a study of T cell responses to AZD1222 COVID-19 vaccine. Clones were read by immunoSEQ multiplex PCR, and TCRdb kept only the in-frame ones, dropping some. The sample has 95,000 to 130,000 clones, about 90% seen once. The source material was peripheral blood, sampled on day 0 of AZD1222 vaccination. The origin of the receptors is an adult in good health. Both conserved end residues are part of each CDR3. Fields, in order: V gene, CDR3 protein.

>TRBV4-2
CASSQGDYGYTF
>TRBV19
CASSTATGHNSPLHF
>TRBV5-1
CASSFGGSNEKLFF
>TRBV2
CASSQSTQFF
>TRBV6-2/TRBV6-3
CASSYTGLQPQHF
>TRBV15
CATRGRPRYEQFF
>TRBV11-3
CASSPGRTYEQYF
>TRBV2
CASRTNEAFF
>TRBV28
CASSLPAGKAFF
>TRBV30
CAWSVIGAKETQYF
>TRBV28
CASSFLRGAYGYTF
>TRBV27
CASSRPGGTGELFF
>TRBV28
CASSPPGGAYNEQFF
>TRBV27
CASSLFWGQYGYTF
>TRBV5-4
CASSLTESYEQYF
>TRBV30
CAWSYGQPGTEAFF
>TRBV19
CASTLRKGANTEAFF
>TRBV19
CASSAGTASNQPQHF
>TRBV2
CASSMGFTDTQYF
>TRBV23-1
CASSQKQDPQETQYF
>TRBV4-1
CASSQVANRGGLTEAFF
>TRBV29-1
CSATGSEQYF
>TRBV29-1
CSVPTSERLSEQYF
>TRBV12-3/TRBV12-4
CASSFGQNQPQHF
>TRBV7-9
CASIHPKGGGAEAFF
>TRBV7-9
CASSLGPGPGYTF
>TRBV9
CASSDLSGVGTEAFF
>TRBV9
CASSATATRGYEQYF
>TRBV7-2
CASSPTGAGQDPGELFF